Listed below are T cell receptor beta chains from one sample, sequenced in a study of OX40 agonist ivuxolimab in advanced cancers. Using immunoSEQ multiplex PCR, the repertoire was profiled, and TCRdb retains in-frame clones only, with some absent. The data show tens of thousands of clones, around 93% seen once. The specimen comprised CD4+ or CD8+ T cells sorted from blood, sampled in a trial of the OX40 agonist ivuxolimab. These receptors were taken from an adult with an advanced solid tumor such as melanoma, head and neck, liver or kidney cancer. CDR3s include the opening cysteine and the closing phenylalanine or tryptophan. The D gene is left open where the match is weak. Only some rows state a clone size, as once, few, many or a class for expanded clones.

D gene	clone size	J gene	V gene	CDR3 DNA	CDR3 protein
TRBD2	NA	TRBJ2-5	TRBV9	TGTGCCAGCAGCGTAGGCCCTAGCGGCGGACAAGAGACCCAGTACTTC	CASSVGPSGGQETQYF
NA	NA	TRBJ2-7	TRBV4-1	TGCGCCAGCAGCCAAGAACAGGGGGGGACCTACGAGCAGTACTTC	CASSQEQGGTYEQYF
TRBD1	NA	TRBJ1-3	TRBV5-1	TGCGCCAGCAGCTGGGATGTCAGGGGGCAAGGTGGAAACACCATATATTTT	CASSWDVRGQGGNTIYF
TRBD1	NA	TRBJ1-1	TRBV19	TGTGCCAGCTCATTGGGTACAGGGGGCCCTGAAGCTTTCTTT	CASSLGTGGPEAFF
NA	NA	TRBJ1-1	TRBV9	TGTGCCAGCAGCCCCCAGGGAGGCCTTCTGAACACTGAAGCTTTCTTT	CASSPQGGLLNTEAFF
NA	NA	TRBJ1-2	TRBV6-1	TGTGCCAGCAGTGAACGAAAGGCCTATGGCTACACCTTC	CASSERKAYGYTF
TRBD2	NA	TRBJ2-1	TRBV4-3	TGCGCCAGCAGCCTCGGACTAGCGGATTACAATGAGCAGTTCTTC	CASSLGLADYNEQFF
TRBD2	NA	TRBJ2-7	TRBV7-3	TGTGCCAGCAGCTTAGGGCTAGCGGGGGACTACGAGCAGTACTTC	CASSLGLAGDYEQYF
NA	NA	TRBJ2-1	TRBV21-1	TGTGCCAGCCTCCCTCGCGCGGGATGTGCGGGTGAGCAGTTCTTC	CASLPRAGCAGEQFF
NA	NA	TRBJ1-1	TRBV5-1	TGCGCCAGCAGCTTGACGAGTGTATCTGAAGCTTTCTTT	CASSLTSVSEAFF
NA	NA	TRBJ2-1	TRBV27	TGTGCCAGCAGTTTATCCGGACTAGGGGGCGTGGGGCAGTTCTTC	CASSLSGLGGVGQFF
NA	NA	TRBJ2-2	TRBV11-3	TGTGCCAGCAGCTTAGAGGGGTACTTGGAGAACACCGGGGAGCTGTTTTTT	CASSLEGYLENTGELFF
TRBD2	once	TRBJ2-3	TRBV6-6	TGTGCCAGCAGTTACCCCCAAGCGGGAGCAGATACGCAGTATTTT	CASSYPQAGADTQYF
TRBD2	NA	TRBJ2-3	TRBV6-4	TGTGCCAGCAGTGTTAATGGACTAGCGGGAGCGGATACGCAGTATTTT	CASSVNGLAGADTQYF
TRBD1	NA	TRBJ2-7	TRBV5-1	TGCGCCAGCAGCTTGACAGGGGGGAGCATGTACGAGCAGTACTTC	CASSLTGGSMYEQYF
NA	NA	TRBJ1-3	TRBV6-5	TGTGCCAGCAGTTACGAACAGGGTAGTCAAAACACCATATATTTT	CASSYEQGSQNTIYF
NA	NA	TRBJ2-7	TRBV7-9	TGTGCCAGCAGTTCTACAGTCTCCTACGAGCAGTACTTC	CASSSTVSYEQYF
TRBD2	once	TRBJ2-2	TRBV19	TGTGCCAGTAGGAGCGGGGTCCGGGTCACCGGGGAGCTGTTTTTT	CASRSGVRVTGELFF
NA	NA	TRBJ1-1	TRBV9	TGTGCCAGCAGCCATACTCGGGACATCTCCCGTGAGGAGGGGAACACTGAAGCTTTCTTT	CASSHTRDISREEGNTEAFF
TRBD1	few	TRBJ2-2	TRBV6-5	TGTGCCAGCAGGGGGACAGGGGGTGTCGGGGAGCTGTTTTTT	CASRGTGGVGELFF
NA	NA	TRBJ2-7	TRBV7-3	TGTGCCAGCAGCGCCCCCGGGACCTCCTACGAGCAGTACTTC	CASSAPGTSYEQYF
NA	once	TRBJ2-7	TRBV13	TGTGCCAGCAGCCCCCCCAGGGGATACGAGCAGTACTTC	CASSPPRGYEQYF
TRBD1	NA	TRBJ1-6	TRBV27	TGTGCCAGCAGTCCTCGGGACAGTGGGACTTATAATTCACCCCTCCACTTT	CASSPRDSGTYNSPLHF
TRBD2	NA	TRBJ2-7	TRBV20-1	TGCAGTGCACCACTAGCGTACGAGCAGTACTTC	CSAPLAYEQYF